These 14 T cell receptor beta chains were sequenced from one sample in a study of blood T cell repertoires in COVID-19. Assay: immunoSEQ multiplex PCR; the TCRdb copy retains only in-frame clones and omits some. Seen here are 200,000 or so clones, approximately 90% observed once, and the top ten hold 4% to 4.5%. The specimen was peripheral blood. These receptor sequences come from a man aged 50-59 years with acute or convalescent COVID-19.

This clone was seen a handful of times. V usage is TRBV10-3 and J usage is TRBJ1-5; 7 positions agree with TRBD1. CDR3 length equals 15 residues. The trim removed 5 bases at V and 4 bases at J, leaving 8 bases unmatched. Germline V gene data show CDR1 as ENHRY and CDR2 as SYGVKD. CDR3 residues: CAISPSTRGNQPQHF. The CDR3 DNA reads as TGTGCCATCAGTCCCTCGACCAGGGGGAATCAGCCCCAGCATTTT.

V is TRBV6-5 and J is TRBJ1-4, with D maybe TRBD1 (5 bases). V was cut by 6 bases and J by 6 bases, with 14 bases left in between. The CDR3 runs to 14 residues. In germline, CDR1 is MNHEY, CDR2 SVGAGI. CDR3 nucleotide sequence: TGTGCCAGCAGCCGTGGGGGGAGAGATGAAAAACTGTTTTTT. It specifies CASSRGGRDEKLFF.

V and J are TRBV6-5 and TRBJ1-3; D is uncertain. The CDR3 has 14 residues. V gave up 6 bases and J gave up 0 bases, with 9 bases separating them. CDR1 and CDR2 (germline): MNHEY, SVGAGI. The CDR3 loop is CASRDSPSGNTIYF. The CDR3 DNA reads TGTGCCAGCAGAGACTCTCCCTCTGGAAACACCATATATTTT.

The V call is TRBV30, the J call TRBJ1-5; TRBD1 matches 7 bases. The junction had 5 bases not matched to a gene; V was cut back by 1 base and J by 5 bases. This CDR3 is 14 amino acids long. CDR1 and CDR2 (germline): GTSNPN, SVGIG (reference sequence). CDR3 residues: CAWSETGIYQPQHF. CDR3 nucleotide sequence: TGTGCCTGGAGTGAGACAGGGATCTATCAGCCCCAGCATTTT. The full variable domain, rest sourced from reference TRBV30 and TRBJ1-5, is SQTIHQWPATLVQPVGSPLSLECTVEGTSNPNLYWYRQAAGRGLQLLFYSVGIGQISSEVPQNLSASRPQDRQFILSSKKLLLSDSGFYLCAWSETGIYQPQHFGDGTRLSIL.

This sequence joins TRBV18 and TRBJ1-2; no definite D call. Germline V gives CDR1 KGHSH, CDR2 LQKENI. V was cut by 4 bases and J by 0 bases, with 12 bases left in between. The CDR3 length is 15 residues. The CDR3 region is CASSQGREANYGYTF. Here the CDR3 DNA reads TGTGCCAGCTCACAGGGTCGGGAAGCTAACTATGGCTACACCTTC.

This clone was observed a single time. J is TRBJ1-5 and V is TRBV9, with 10 positions matching TRBD1. The CDR3 length is 16 residues. V shed 3 bases, J shed 2 bases, and the junction held 5 bases outside the gene matches. Germline V gene lookup returns CDR1 SGDLS and CDR2 YYNGEE. The CDR3 sequence is CASSAGQGLGNQPQHF. The CDR3 bases are TGTGCCAGCAGCGCGGGACAGGGGCTCGGCAATCAGCCCCAGCATTTT.

This clone was picked up many times. This chain joins TRBV27 and TRBJ2-2; 11 bases map to TRBD1. Germline loops: CDR1 MNHEY, CDR2 SMNVEV (reference sequence). The CDR3 covers 14 residues. The V segment lost 6 bases and the J segment 7 bases; nucleotides outside the gene matches: 4. The CDR3 reads CASRVGQGVGELFF. The CDR3 nucleotides read TGTGCCAGCAGAGTGGGACAGGGGGTCGGGGAGCTGTTTTTT.

The chain has TRBV19 and TRBJ2-6; D possibly corresponds to TRBD2 (5 bases). Trimming left V 7 bases short and J 0 bases short, with 10 bases between. Per germline, CDR1 LNHDA and CDR2 SQIVND (reference sequence). CDR3 size: 15 residues. The CDR3: CASTGSPSGANVLTF. In nucleotides, the CDR3 is TGTGCCAGTACGGGGAGTCCCTCTGGGGCCAACGTCCTGACTTTC.

The chain employs TRBV5-4 and TRBJ2-5; D might be TRBD2 (5 bases). This CDR3 contains 14 residues. V gave up 4 bases and J gave up 1 base, with 11 bases separating them. CDR1 SGHNT and CDR2 YYREEE come from the germline V gene (reference sequence). CDR3 residues: CASSQNSGQETQYF. The CDR3 region has the DNA TGTGCCAGCAGCCAGAACAGCGGCCAAGAGACCCAGTACTTC.

The chain joins TRBV5-6 to TRBJ2-1; D is possibly TRBD1 (6 bases). The germline V gene encodes CDR1 SGHDT and CDR2 YYEEEE. CDR3 size: 15 residues. V gave up 4 bases and J gave up 0 bases, with 11 bases separating them. The CDR3 DNA follows: TGTGCCAGCAGCCAGGGGTCCAGCTCCTACAATGAGCAGTTCTTC. It translates to CASSQGSSSYNEQFF.

As DNA, the CDR3 is TGTGCCAGTAGGGGGCAGGGTATGAACACTGAAGCTTTCTTT. This codes for CASRGQGMNTEAFF. V usage is TRBV19 and J usage is TRBJ1-1; TRBD1 is a possible D gene (5 bases). Trimming left V 6 bases short and J 0 bases short, with 11 bases between. The CDR3 length is 14 residues. CDR1 LNHDA and CDR2 SQIVND come from the germline V gene (reference sequence).

This chain connects TRBV2 to TRBJ2-4, with 7 positions matching TRBD1. This CDR3 has 15 residues. Trimming took 7 bases from V and 0 from J; bases not matched to a gene: 6. CDR1 and CDR2 from the germline V gene are SNHLY and FYNNEI. CDR3 sequence (DNA): TGTGCCAGCAACAGGGACAGACTAGCCAAAAACATTCAGTACTTC. Protein: CASNRDRLAKNIQYF.

The V and J genes are TRBV11-2 and TRBJ1-1, with no clear D. The CDR3 runs to 14 residues. Germline values: CDR1 SGHAT, CDR2 FQNNGV. V was clipped by 3 bases and J by 1 base, with 9 bases between them. The chain's CDR3 is CASSLNVGNTEAFF. CDR3 nucleotide sequence: TGTGCCAGCAGCTTGAATGTCGGGAACACTGAAGCTTTCTTT.

V and J are TRBV5-1 and TRBJ1-6; D is undetermined. This CDR3 is 15 amino acids long. Per germline, CDR1 SGHRS and CDR2 YFSETQ. With 0 bases removed from V and 7 bases from J, the gap between germline ends came to 11 bases. In nucleotides, the CDR3 is TGCGCCAGCAGCTTGGAAGGCAGCGAAAATTCACCCCTCCACTTT. Translation: CASSLEGSENSPLHF.